The sequence of this T cell receptor (beta chain) was determined in a study of T cell repertoires in cytomegalovirus infection. Overall study context: The public TCR beta signatures pointed to both CMV infection and matching HLA type.

Details on this clonotype: The antigen is unknown.

TCRdb called the reads again in MiXCR, with one record for every CDR3 protein. The repertoire holds about 570,000 distinct CDR3 sequences, around two fifths seen once, with around 50% in the top ten. CDR3 length: 19 amino acids. The V gene's germline CDR1 is LGHNA and CDR2 YSLEER. V lost 2 bases and J lost 3, with 26 bases in between. This clonotype was obtained from a human donor in good health (CMV status not recorded). Some clones in this sample may be carry-over from other donors' samples. The chain couples TRBV4-3 to TRBJ2-7; possibly TRBD1 for D (5 bases). This sample comprised cultured PBMCs, obtained from culture after CMV antigen stimulation. The DNA for the CDR3 is TGCGCCAGCAGCCAATCCCGCGGCGGATGGGGCGCAGGTTTCTACGAGCAGTACTTC. This translates into CASSQSRGGWGAGFYEQYF.